This TCR beta chain was observed in a study of blood T cell repertoires in COVID-19. Study information: The United States, Italy and Spain were the sources of the acute and convalescent COVID-19 samples.

This CDR3 is 14 amino acids long. The germline CDR1 and CDR2 sequences are SGDLS and YYNGEE. The V gene end was trimmed by 4 bases and the J gene end by 9 bases; junction bases not matched to a gene: 9. Clones were read by immunoSEQ multiplex PCR, and TCRdb kept only the in-frame ones, dropping some. The profile shows 300,000 to 500,000 clones, roughly 90% of them singletons. The sequencing input was PBMCs or T cells enriched from blood (not recorded which). J is TRBJ2-1 and V is TRBV9; 8 bases match TRBD2. The receptor was derived from a woman aged 25 to 39 with acute COVID-19. As DNA, the CDR3 is TGTGCCAGCAGCCCACTCCCGGGGGGGTTTGAGCAGTTCTTC. Its translation: CASSPLPGGFEQFF. The variable domain in full, with the rest retrieved from reference TRBV9 and TRBJ2-1, is DSGVTQTPKHLITATGQRVTLRCSPRSGDLSVYWYQQSLDQGLQFLIQYYNGEERAKGNILERFSAQQFPDLHSELNLSSLELGDSALYFCASSPLPGGFEQFFGPGTRLTVL.